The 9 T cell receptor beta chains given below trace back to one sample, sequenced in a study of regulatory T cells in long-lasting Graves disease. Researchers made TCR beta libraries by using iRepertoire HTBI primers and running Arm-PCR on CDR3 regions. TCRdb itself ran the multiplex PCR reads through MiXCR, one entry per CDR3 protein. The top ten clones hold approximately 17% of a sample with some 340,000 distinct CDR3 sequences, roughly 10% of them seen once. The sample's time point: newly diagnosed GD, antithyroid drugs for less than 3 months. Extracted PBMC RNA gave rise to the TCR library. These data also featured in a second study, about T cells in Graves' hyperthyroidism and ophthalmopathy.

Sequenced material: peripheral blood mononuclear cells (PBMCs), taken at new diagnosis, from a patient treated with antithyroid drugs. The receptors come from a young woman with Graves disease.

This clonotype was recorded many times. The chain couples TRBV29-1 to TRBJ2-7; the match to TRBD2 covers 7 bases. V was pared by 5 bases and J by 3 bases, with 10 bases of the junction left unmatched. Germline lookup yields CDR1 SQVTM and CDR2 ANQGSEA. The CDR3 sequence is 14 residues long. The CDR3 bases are TGCAGCGTTCTGCTAGCGGACATCAACTACGAGCAGTACTTC. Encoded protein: CSVLLADINYEQYF.

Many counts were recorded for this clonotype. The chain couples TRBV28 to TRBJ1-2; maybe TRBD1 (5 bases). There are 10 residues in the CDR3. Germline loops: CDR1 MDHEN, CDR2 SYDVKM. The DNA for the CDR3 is TGTGCGGCAGGGATCTATGGCTACACCTTC. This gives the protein CAAGIYGYTF.

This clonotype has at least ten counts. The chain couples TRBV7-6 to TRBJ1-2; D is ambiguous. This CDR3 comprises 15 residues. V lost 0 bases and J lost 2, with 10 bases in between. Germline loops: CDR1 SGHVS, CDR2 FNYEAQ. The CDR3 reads CASSLALDENYGYTF. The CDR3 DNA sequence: TGTGCCAGCAGCTTAGCGCTTGATGAGAACTATGGCTACACCTTC.

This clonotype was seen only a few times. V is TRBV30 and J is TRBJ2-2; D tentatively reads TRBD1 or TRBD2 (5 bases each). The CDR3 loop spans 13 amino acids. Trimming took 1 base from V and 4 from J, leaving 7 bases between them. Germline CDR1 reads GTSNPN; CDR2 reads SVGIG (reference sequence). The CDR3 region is CAWSGGVTGELFF. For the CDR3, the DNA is TGTGCCTGGAGTGGAGGGGTCACCGGGGAGCTGTTTTTT.

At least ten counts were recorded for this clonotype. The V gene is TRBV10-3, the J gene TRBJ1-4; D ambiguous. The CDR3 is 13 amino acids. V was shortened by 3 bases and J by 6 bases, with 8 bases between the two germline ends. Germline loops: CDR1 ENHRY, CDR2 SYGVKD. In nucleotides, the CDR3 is TGTGCCATCAGTGAAAGGGTGGATGAAAAACTGTTTTTT. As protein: CAISERVDEKLFF.

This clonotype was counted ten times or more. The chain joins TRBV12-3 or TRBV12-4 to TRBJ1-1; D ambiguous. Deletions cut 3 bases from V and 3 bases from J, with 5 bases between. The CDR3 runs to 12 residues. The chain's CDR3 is CASSLYHTEAFF. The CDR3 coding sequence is TGTGCCAGCAGTTTGTATCACACTGAAGCTTTCTTT.

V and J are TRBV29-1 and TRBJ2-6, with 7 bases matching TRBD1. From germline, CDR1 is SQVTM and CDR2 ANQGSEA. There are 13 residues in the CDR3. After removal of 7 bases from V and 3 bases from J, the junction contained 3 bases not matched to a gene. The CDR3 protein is CSGQGVGANVLTF. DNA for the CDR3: TGCAGCGGACAGGGCGTTGGGGCCAACGTCCTGACTTTC.

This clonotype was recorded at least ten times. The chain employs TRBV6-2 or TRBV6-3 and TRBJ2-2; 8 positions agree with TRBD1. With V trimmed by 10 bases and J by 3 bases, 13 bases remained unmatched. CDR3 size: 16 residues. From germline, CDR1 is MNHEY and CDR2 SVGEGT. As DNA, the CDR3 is TGTGCCACCCGGTCTTACCAACAGGGGGACACCGGGGAGCTGTTTTTT. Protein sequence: CATRSYQQGDTGELFF.

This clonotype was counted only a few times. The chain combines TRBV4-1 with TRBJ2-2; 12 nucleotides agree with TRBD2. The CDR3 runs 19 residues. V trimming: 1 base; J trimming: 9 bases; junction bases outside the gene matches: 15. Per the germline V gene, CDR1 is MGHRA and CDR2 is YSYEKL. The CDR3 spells CASSQVYIRRTSGIRELFF. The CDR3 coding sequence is TGCGCCAGCAGCCAAGTGTATATCCGGAGGACTAGCGGGATAAGGGAGCTGTTTTTT.